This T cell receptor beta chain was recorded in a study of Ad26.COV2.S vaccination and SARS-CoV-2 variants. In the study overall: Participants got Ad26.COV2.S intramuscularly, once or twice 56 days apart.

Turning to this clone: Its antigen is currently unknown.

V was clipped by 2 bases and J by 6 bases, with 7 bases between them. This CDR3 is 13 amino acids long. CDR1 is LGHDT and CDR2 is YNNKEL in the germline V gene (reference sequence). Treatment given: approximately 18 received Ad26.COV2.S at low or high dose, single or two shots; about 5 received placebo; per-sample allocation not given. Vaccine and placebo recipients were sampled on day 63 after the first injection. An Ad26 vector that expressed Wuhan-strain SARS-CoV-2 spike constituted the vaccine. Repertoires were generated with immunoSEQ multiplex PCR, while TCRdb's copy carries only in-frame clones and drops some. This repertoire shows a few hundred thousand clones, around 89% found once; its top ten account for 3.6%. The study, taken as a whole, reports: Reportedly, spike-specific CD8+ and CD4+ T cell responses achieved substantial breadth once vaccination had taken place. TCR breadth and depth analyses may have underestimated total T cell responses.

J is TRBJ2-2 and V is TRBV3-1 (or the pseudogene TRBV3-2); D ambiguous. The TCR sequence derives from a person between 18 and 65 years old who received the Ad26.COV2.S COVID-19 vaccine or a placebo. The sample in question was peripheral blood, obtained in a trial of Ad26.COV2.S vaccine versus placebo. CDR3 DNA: TGTGCCAGCAGCCAAACCCCCTCCGGGGAGCTGTTTTTT. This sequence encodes CASSQTPSGELFF.